This T cell receptor beta chain was retrieved from a study of T cell responses to AZD1222 COVID-19 vaccine. General study points: Repertoire sampling occurred only after the peak T cell response. Donors were largely white British and mainly female; clonal diversity was possibly underestimated. A reported finding is that nearly half of spike-specific TCRs target unmutated variant regions. Compared with day 0, the breadth and depth of the Spike-specific TCR repertoire rose significantly after two doses of AZD1222.

Germline V lookup: CDR1 WSHSY, CDR2 SAAADI. The CDR3 extends over 13 amino acids. V was clipped by 3 bases and J by 0 bases, with 4 bases between them. Note on this clone: The antigen is not known.

TCRdb's copy holds only in-frame clones and misses some; the assay was immunoSEQ multiplex PCR. Among around 260,000 clones, 90% to 95% were seen once, and the ten largest hold less than 0.6%. The J gene is TRBJ2-3, the V gene TRBV10-2; D unresolved. The clonotype comes from an adult in good health. This specimen consisted of peripheral blood, obtained on day 0 of AZD1222 vaccination. The CDR3 nucleotides are TGCGCCAGCAGTGACGTCAGCACAGATACGCAGTATTTT. Residues: CASSDVSTDTQYF.